Below are 21 T cell receptor beta chains sequenced from a single sample in a study of blood T cell repertoires in COVID-19 (TCRdb year 2020). The library relied on the immunoSEQ multiplex PCR assay. TCRdb provides this immuneACCESS table in a form limited to in-frame rearrangements. Some clones are lacking; in checked studies, under half of them reflect an unresolved V gene, and why the rest are absent is not known. Here the sample has about 110,000 clones; roughly four fifths occur a single time. The ten largest clonotypes hold more than 5.5% of the sample. Sequencing input: peripheral blood. These receptors were taken from an older man with COVID-19, enrolled during active disease.

V usage is TRBV7-9 and J usage is TRBJ2-4, with 11 bases identical to TRBD2. The V gene's germline CDR1 is SEHNR and CDR2 FQNEAQ (reference sequence). The CDR3 runs to 15 residues. V lost 5 bases to trimming and J lost 7 bases; unmatched junction nucleotides: 7. The CDR3 nucleotides read TGTGCCAGCAGCACGTTAGCGGGAGGGGCGAACATTCAGTACTTC. Its protein is CASSTLAGGANIQYF.

In its sample, this clone was seen a few times. V gene TRBV6-5 combines with J gene TRBJ2-5; TRBD2 matches at 7 bases. The junction had 11 bases not matched to a gene; V was cut back by 6 bases and J by 7 bases. The CDR3 runs to 14 residues. The germline V gene has CDR1 MNHEY and CDR2 SVGAGI. The CDR3 region is CASRSASGRRTQYF. CDR3 in DNA: TGTGCCAGCAGGTCCGCTAGCGGACGGAGGACCCAGTACTTC.

The V gene is TRBV5-1, the J gene TRBJ1-5; tentatively, D is TRBD1 (6 bases). Deletions cut 4 bases from V and 3 bases from J, with 14 bases between. The germline gives CDR1 SGHRS, CDR2 YFSETQ. The CDR3 totals 15 residues. The CDR3, as DNA: TGCGCCAGCAGCCTGAATGCAGGGGTCAATCAGCCCCAGCATTTT. It is translated as CASSLNAGVNQPQHF.

The chain is built from TRBV12-3 or TRBV12-4 and TRBJ1-2; the D gene is possibly TRBD1 (5 bases). CDR3 length equals 13 residues. The V gene lost 6 bases and the J gene lost 3 bases, with 11 bases spanning the gap. Here the CDR3 DNA reads TGTGCCAGCAGCCCGGGGGGTCACTATGGCTACACCTTC. Translated: CASSPGGHYGYTF.

The rearrangement links TRBV5-1 to TRBJ1-4; D may be TRBD1 (5 bases). The CDR3 has 16 residues. CDR1 and CDR2 (germline): SGHRS, YFSETQ. V lost 2 bases to trimming and J lost 0 bases, with 11 bases between them. Here the CDR3 reads CASSLKGWATNEKLFF. As DNA, the CDR3 is TGCGCCAGCAGCTTAAAGGGGTGGGCAACTAATGAAAAACTGTTTTTT.

In the case of this clone: At one of its ends the junction is not consistent with the germline gene, which may arise from a read error. J is TRBJ1-1 and V is TRBV6-1; weak D call: TRBD1 (5 bases). This CDR3 region has 15 residues. Germline assignment: CDR1 MNHNS and CDR2 SASEGT. The DNA of the CDR3 is TGTGCCAGCACTGAAAGGGTTCGGGCAGACGGGGGGGCTTTCTTT. The encoded protein is CASTERVRADGGAFF.

This clone turned up a few times. The V gene is TRBV14, the J gene TRBJ2-3; 8 bases line up with TRBD1. This CDR3 has 13 residues. Germline V gene sequence: CDR1 SGHDN, CDR2 FVKESK. After removal of 5 bases from V and 5 bases from J, the junction contained 3 bases not matched to a gene. For the CDR3, the DNA is TGTGCCAGCAGCGCCGACAGGGGAGATACGCAGTATTTT. This gives the protein CASSADRGDTQYF.

The chain employs TRBV11-2 and TRBJ1-1, with a possible D match to TRBD1 (6 bases). Germline-derived CDR1 and CDR2 are SGHAT and FQNNGV. With 1 base removed from V and 6 bases from J, the gap between germline ends came to 9 bases. The CDR3 has 13 residues. In nucleotides, the CDR3 is TGTGCCAGCAGCTTAGTGAACAGGGCTGAAGCTTTCTTT. Translation: CASSLVNRAEAFF.

Only a few counts were recorded for this clone. The chain links TRBV11-2 to TRBJ2-7; D is unclear. Per germline, CDR1 SGHAT and CDR2 FQNNGV. V lost 0 bases to trimming and J lost 4 bases, with 7 bases between them. The CDR3 sequence is 13 residues long. The CDR3 protein is CASSLDSGYEQYF. The CDR3 DNA reads TGTGCCAGCAGCTTAGATTCGGGTTACGAGCAGTACTTC.

The chain couples TRBV28 to TRBJ2-7; 7 bases match TRBD1. Germline CDR1 reads MDHEN; CDR2 reads SYDVKM. The V segment lost 7 bases and the J segment 11 bases; nucleotides outside the gene matches: 17. The CDR3 spans 14 residues. The CDR3, as DNA: TGTGCCAGCATGGCCGGGACAGCAATCCTAATGGAGTACTTC. Amino acids: CASMAGTAILMEYF. The full variable domain, rest sourced from reference TRBV28 and TRBJ2-7, is DVKVTQSSRYLVKRTGEKVFLECVQDMDHENMFWYRQDPGLGLRLIYFSYDVKMKEKGDIPEGYSVSREKKERFSLILESASTNQTSMYLCASMAGTAILMEYFGPGTRLTVT.

The chain couples TRBV4-1 to TRBJ2-3; TRBD1 matches 7 bases. Trimming cost V 4 bases and J 2 bases; bases outside gene matches: 3. The CDR3 is 14 residues long. CDR1 is MGHRA, CDR2 YSYEKL, per germline. The CDR3 DNA follows: TGCGCCAGCAGCCCAGACAGGGTCACAGATACGCAGTATTTT. It is translated as CASSPDRVTDTQYF.

This clone is a singleton in its sample. The chain couples TRBV5-1 to TRBJ2-1, with a possible D match to TRBD2 (5 bases). CDR3 length: 13 amino acids. The V and J ends lost 3 bases and 5 bases respectively, with 9 bases between them. Germline assignment: CDR1 SGHRS and CDR2 YFSETQ. CDR3 protein: CASSSASNNEQFF. CDR3 coding DNA: TGCGCCAGCAGCTCGGCTAGCAACAATGAGCAGTTCTTC.

This clone was found many times. V gene TRBV5-1 combines with J gene TRBJ1-2, with 7 bases identical to TRBD1. This CDR3 spans 16 amino acids. V lost 1 base to trimming and J lost 3 bases; unmatched junction nucleotides: 9. The germline V gene encodes CDR1 SGHRS and CDR2 YFSETQ. CDR3 loop: CASSLSQGGFDYGYTF. CDR3 coding DNA: TGCGCCAGCAGCTTGTCTCAGGGGGGATTCGACTATGGCTACACCTTC.

The V and J genes are TRBV3-1 (or the pseudogene TRBV3-2) and TRBJ2-1; D perhaps matches TRBD2 (5 bases). Germline CDR1 and CDR2: LGHDT and YNNKEL (reference sequence). V lost 2 bases to trimming and J lost 5 bases, with 13 bases between them. The CDR3 has 15 residues. CDR3 DNA: TGTGCCAGCAGCCAACCCGGGGTGGGTCACAATGAGCAGTTCTTC. Its protein is CASSQPGVGHNEQFF.

This clone showed up just a few times. The gene calls are TRBV7-6 and TRBJ2-1; 10 nucleotides agree with TRBD2. The CDR3 has 15 residues. V was pared by 1 base and J by 4 bases, with 1 base of the junction left unmatched. From germline, CDR1 is SGHVS and CDR2 FNYEAQ. DNA of the CDR3: TGTGCCAGCAGCTTAGGGACTAGCGGTTACAATGAGCAGTTCTTC. Encoded protein: CASSLGTSGYNEQFF.

This chain joins TRBV3-1 (or the pseudogene TRBV3-2) and TRBJ1-1; a possible D gene is TRBD1 (5 bases). V lost 6 bases, J lost 4 bases, and 18 bases lay in between. The CDR3 consists of 15 residues. CDR1 is LGHDT, CDR2 YNNKEL, per germline (reference sequence). CDR3 DNA sequence: TGTGCCAGCAGACTCACGAGGGGCGGGGGCACTGAAGCTTTCTTT. Its protein is CASRLTRGGGTEAFF.

About this clone: The germline gene is not matched at one end of the junction; a read error may be the cause. This sequence joins TRBV14 and TRBJ1-1; the D gene is possibly TRBD1 (5 bases). CDR3 length equals 17 residues. In germline, CDR1 is SGHDN, CDR2 FVKESK. The CDR3 protein is CASSPRVRATANTEAFF. CDR3 DNA: TGTGCTAGCAGCCCAAGAGTCCGAGCGACAGCAAACACTGAAGCTTTCTTT. Full variable domain (rest looked up from reference TRBV14 and TRBJ1-1): EAGVTQFPSHSVIEKGQTVTLRCDPISGHDNLYWYRRVMGKEIKFLLHFVKESKQDESGMPNNRFLAERTGGTYSTLKVQPAELEDSGVYFCASSPRVRATANTEAFFGQGTRLTVV.

The CDR3 bases are TGTGCCAGCGGTGGACAGGCGCCTTACTACGAGCAGTACTTC. Protein: CASGGQAPYYEQYF. The chain employs TRBV28 and TRBJ2-7; 7 nucleotides agree with TRBD1. The CDR3 covers 14 residues. Germline CDR1 is MDHEN and CDR2 is SYDVKM. J gave up 3 bases and V 8 bases, and 10 bases lay outside the gene matches.

The chain joins TRBV24-1 to TRBJ2-7, with 7 bases that match TRBD1. CDR3 length: 16 amino acids. The trim removed 4 bases at V and 2 bases at J, leaving 10 bases unmatched. The germline CDR1 and CDR2 sequences are KGHDR and SFDVKD. In DNA form, the CDR3 reads TGTGCCACCAGTGAAGGCAGGGGGTACCTCCCCTACGAGCAGTACTTC. This translates into CATSEGRGYLPYEQYF.

This rearrangement joins TRBV5-1 to TRBJ1-1, with a weak D call TRBD1 (5 bases). The CDR3 loop spans 15 amino acids. Trimming pared 2 bases from V and 5 bases from J, leaving 16 bases between. Germline assignment: CDR1 SGHRS and CDR2 YFSETQ. CDR3 in amino acids: CASSFPGNSKTEAFF. CDR3 bases: TGCGCCAGCAGCTTTCCAGGGAATTCGAAAACTGAAGCTTTCTTT.

The chain has TRBV28 and TRBJ1-2; 7 bases align to TRBD1. Per germline, CDR1 MDHEN and CDR2 SYDVKM. CDR3 length equals 14 residues. V shed 8 bases, J shed 5 bases, and the junction held 11 bases outside the gene matches. The CDR3 DNA reads as TGTGCCAGCCGTTCCGGGACAGTTCTATATGGCTACACCTTC. Encoded protein: CASRSGTVLYGYTF.